Sequencing of this TCR beta chain was carried out in a study of CDR3 diversity in severe acne. V lost 11 bases and J 2 bases, leaving 15 bases between the germline ends. The CDR3 length is 14 residues. Germline assignment: CDR1 KGHDR and CDR2 SFDVKD. TCRdb fed the PCR reads into MiXCR, producing one record per CDR3 protein. The table records under 100,000 distinct CDR3 sequences, 45% to 50% of them present only once. The chain carries TRBV24-1 and TRBJ1-5; tentatively, D is TRBD1 (5 bases). This clonotype was sampled from a male donor in good health, serving as a control. The source material was blood. In DNA, the CDR3 is TGTGCCATCAATAAACTAGGGGGCAATCAGCCCCAGCATTTT. This gives the protein CAINKLGGNQPQHF.